One TCR beta chain is described in this entry. Its antigen has not been determined. No qualities accompany the bases; no much larger clone lies one base away. The data were obtained in a study of IL-32 and malignant T cell survival in cutaneous lymphoma listed by TCRdb under 2021. General notes on the study: High-throughput TCR sequencing tested whether surviving TCR Vbeta+ T cells in IL-32 cultures were the malignant clone rather than benign T cells sharing that Vbeta. Samples from a couple of CTCL donors were studied by high-throughput TCR sequencing, and IL-32beta was confirmed to support malignant T cell survival in vitro. The paper's findings and limits, for the study overall: No exact culture duration for the TCR-sequenced samples was stated in the methods. According to TCR sequencing, the TCRs of malignant T cells persisted after in vitro culture with IL-32beta. The kinetics of enhanced malignant T cell survival in culture differed somewhat from one CTCL blood donor to another. Malignant T cell survival in vitro appeared to be supported by IL-32beta through the induction of large CD14+ antigen-presenting cells that reduced apoptosis.

Blood samples came from patients with leukemic cutaneous T cell lymphoma (Sezary syndrome) treated at a US cutaneous lymphoma program. Ficoll centrifugation was used to isolate peripheral blood mononuclear cells from the patients' blood. CDR1 and CDR2 are read off the germline V gene (reference sequence) as MNHEY and SMNVEV. Measured from the cysteine to the phenylalanine, the CDR3 is 12 residues long. Only CDR3 DNA remains: 36 bases, in frame from the first base. Between the V and J ends, shortened by 6 bases and 5 bases respectively, the junction contains 11 bases. Using the QIAamp DNA Mini kit, genomic DNA was extracted and then profiled by immunoSEQ with roughly 90-450 ng of DNA template. Here the immuneACCESS table is served through TCRdb, limited to in-frame sequences with V and J called. Missing clones are a known gap in these copies; in checked studies unresolved V genes cover under half, and the rest lacks a known reason. Present in this sample are about 2,200 clones, 82% of which were seen just once. The ten largest make up roughly three fifths of the sample.

The material sequenced was blood, taken on day 0. The chain joins TRBV27 to TRBJ2-7, with a weak D call of TRBD1 (5 bases match). The receptor was isolated from a human donor with cutaneous T cell lymphoma. CDR3 sequence: CASSSGFHEQYF. The DNA sequence is given as TGTGCCAGCAGCTCAGGGTTCCACGAGCAGTACTTC.